Given below is one T cell receptor beta chain in context. What it recognizes is unknown. The data are from a study of a mutant IDH1 vaccine in newly diagnosed glioma. The CDR3 spans 15 residues. From germline, CDR1 is MNHEY and CDR2 SMNVEV (reference sequence). The V end was cut by 2 bases, the J end by 2 bases, with 10 bases between. The table came from immunoSEQ multiplex PCR; TCRdb's copy has only in-frame clones and leaves some out. The sample carries approximately 61,000 clones, around 80% recorded once. Documented time point: week 5, during vaccination. Topical imiquimod was applied with each vaccine dose, which held 300 ug of mutant IDH1 20-mer peptide. Study-wide points: Pseudoprogression appears to have had no connection to changes in top peripheral T cell clonotypes. Researchers report vaccine-induced immune responses in just under 95% of patients.

This chain links TRBV27 with TRBJ1-5; possibly TRBD1 for D (5 bases). This material consisted of PBMCs, taken from a glioma patient whose treatment included an IDH1 peptide vaccine. This clonotype originated in a woman between 45 and 60 years old with glioma. CDR3 nucleotide sequence: TGTGCCAGCAGTTTACAGGGCTTGGGCAATCAGCCCCAGCATTTT. Its translation is CASSLQGLGNQPQHF.